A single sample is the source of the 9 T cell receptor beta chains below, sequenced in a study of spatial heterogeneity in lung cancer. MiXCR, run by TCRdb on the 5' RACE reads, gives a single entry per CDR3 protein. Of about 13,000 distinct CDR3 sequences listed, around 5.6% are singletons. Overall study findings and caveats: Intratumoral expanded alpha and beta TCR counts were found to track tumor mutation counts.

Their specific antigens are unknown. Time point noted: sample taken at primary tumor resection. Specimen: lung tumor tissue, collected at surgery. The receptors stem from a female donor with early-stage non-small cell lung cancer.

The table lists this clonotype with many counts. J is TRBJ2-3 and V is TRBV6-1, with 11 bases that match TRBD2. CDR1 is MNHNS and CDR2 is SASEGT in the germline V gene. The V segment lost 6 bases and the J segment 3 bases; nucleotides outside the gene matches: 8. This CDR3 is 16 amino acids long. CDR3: CASRLAGGYRTDTQYF. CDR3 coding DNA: TGTGCCAGCAGATTAGCGGGGGGGTATAGGACAGATACGCAGTATTTT.

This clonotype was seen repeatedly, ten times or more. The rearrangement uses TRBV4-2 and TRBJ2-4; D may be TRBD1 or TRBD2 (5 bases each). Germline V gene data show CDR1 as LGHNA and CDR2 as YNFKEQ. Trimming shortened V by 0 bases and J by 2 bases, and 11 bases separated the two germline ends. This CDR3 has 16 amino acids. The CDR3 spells CASSQEGERTKNIQYF. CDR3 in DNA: TGTGCCAGCAGCCAAGAGGGGGAGAGAACCAAAAACATTCAGTACTTC.

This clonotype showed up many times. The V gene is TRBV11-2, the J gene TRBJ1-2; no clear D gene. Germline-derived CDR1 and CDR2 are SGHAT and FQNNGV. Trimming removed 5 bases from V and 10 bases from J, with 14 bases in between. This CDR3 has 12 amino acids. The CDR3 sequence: CASSKLYADYTF. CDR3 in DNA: TGTGCCAGCAGCAAGCTCTACGCTGACTACACCTTC.

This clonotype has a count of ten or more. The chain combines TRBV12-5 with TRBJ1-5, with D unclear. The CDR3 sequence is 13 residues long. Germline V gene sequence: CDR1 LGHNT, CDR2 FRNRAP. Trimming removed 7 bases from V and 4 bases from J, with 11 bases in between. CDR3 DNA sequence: TGTGCTAGTGCCTCAACAGCGAATCAGCCCCAGCATTTT. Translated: CASASTANQPQHF.

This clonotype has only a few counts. This CDR3 reads CAWSSGFNQPQHF. The CDR3 coding sequence is TGTGCCTGGAGTTCCGGGTTCAATCAGCCCCAGCATTTT. The V and J genes are TRBV30 and TRBJ1-5; unclear D gene. Trimming left V 2 bases short and J 3 bases short, with 8 bases between. The CDR3 runs 13 residues. The germline V gene has CDR1 GTSNPN and CDR2 SVGIG (reference sequence).

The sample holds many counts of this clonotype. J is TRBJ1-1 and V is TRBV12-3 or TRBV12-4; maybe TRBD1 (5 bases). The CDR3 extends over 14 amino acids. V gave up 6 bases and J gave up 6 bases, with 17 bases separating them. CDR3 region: CASRVTVGWSEAFF. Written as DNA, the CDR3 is TGTGCCAGCAGGGTGACAGTGGGTTGGTCTGAAGCTTTCTTT.

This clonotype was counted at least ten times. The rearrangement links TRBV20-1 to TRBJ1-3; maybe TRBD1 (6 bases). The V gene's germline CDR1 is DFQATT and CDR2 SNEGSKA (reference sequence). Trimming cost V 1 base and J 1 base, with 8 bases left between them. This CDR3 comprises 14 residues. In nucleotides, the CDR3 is TGCAGTGCTAGAGGCAGGGGATCTGGAAACACCATATATTTT. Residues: CSARGRGSGNTIYF.

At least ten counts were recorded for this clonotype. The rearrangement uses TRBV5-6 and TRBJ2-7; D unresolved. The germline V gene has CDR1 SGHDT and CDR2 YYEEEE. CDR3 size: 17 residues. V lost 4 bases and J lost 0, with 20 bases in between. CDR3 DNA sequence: TGTGCCAGCAGCCTAAGTACCCGGGCAGCTTACTCCTACGAGCAGTACTTC. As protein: CASSLSTRAAYSYEQYF.

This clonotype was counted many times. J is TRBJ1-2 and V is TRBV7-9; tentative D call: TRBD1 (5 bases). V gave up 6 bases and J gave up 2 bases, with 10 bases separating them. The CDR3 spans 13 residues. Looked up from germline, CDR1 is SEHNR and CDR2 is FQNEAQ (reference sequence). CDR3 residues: CASRTAGNYGYTF. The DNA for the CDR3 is TGTGCCAGCAGAACAGCAGGGAACTATGGCTACACCTTC.